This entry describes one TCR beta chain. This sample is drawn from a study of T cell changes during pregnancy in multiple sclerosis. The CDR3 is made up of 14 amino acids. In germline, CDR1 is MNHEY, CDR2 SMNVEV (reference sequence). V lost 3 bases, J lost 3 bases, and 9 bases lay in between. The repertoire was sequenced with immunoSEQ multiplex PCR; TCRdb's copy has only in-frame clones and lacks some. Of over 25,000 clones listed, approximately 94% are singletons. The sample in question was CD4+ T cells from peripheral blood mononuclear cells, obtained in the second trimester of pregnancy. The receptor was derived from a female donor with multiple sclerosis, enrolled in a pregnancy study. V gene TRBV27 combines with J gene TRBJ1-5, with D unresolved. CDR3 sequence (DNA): TGTGCCAGCAGTTTCGGAGGGAACAATCAGCCCCAGCATTTT. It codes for CASSFGGNNQPQHF.